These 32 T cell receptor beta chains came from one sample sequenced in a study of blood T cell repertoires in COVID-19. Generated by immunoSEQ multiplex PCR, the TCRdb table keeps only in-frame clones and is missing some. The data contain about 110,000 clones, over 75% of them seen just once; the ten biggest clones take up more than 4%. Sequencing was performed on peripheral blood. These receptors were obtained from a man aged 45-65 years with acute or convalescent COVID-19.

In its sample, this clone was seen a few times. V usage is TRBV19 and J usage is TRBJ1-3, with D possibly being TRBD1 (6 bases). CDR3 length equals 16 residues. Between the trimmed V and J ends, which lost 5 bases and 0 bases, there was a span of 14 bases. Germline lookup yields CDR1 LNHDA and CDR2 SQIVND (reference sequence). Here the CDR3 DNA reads TGTGCCAGTAGTCAGTATACAGGGTCCTCTGGAAACACCATATATTTT. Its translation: CASSQYTGSSGNTIYF. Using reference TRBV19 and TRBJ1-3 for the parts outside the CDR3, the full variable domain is DGGITQSPKYLFRKEGQNVTLSCEQNLNHDAMYWYRQDPGQGLRLIYYSQIVNDFQKGDIAEGYSVSREKKESFPLTVTSAQKNPTAFYLCASSQYTGSSGNTIYFGEGSWLTVV.

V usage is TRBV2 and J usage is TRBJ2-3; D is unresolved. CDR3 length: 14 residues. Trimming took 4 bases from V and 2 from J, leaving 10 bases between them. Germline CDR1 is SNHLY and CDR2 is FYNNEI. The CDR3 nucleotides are TGTGCCAGCAGTGTCTCCACTTACACAGATACGCAGTATTTT. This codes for CASSVSTYTDTQYF. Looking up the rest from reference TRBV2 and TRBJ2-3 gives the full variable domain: EPEVTQTPSHQVTQMGQEVILRCVPISNHLYFYWYRQILGQKVEFLVSFYNNEISEKSEIFDDQFSVERPDGSNFTLKIRSTKLEDSAMYFCASSVSTYTDTQYFGPGTRLTVL.

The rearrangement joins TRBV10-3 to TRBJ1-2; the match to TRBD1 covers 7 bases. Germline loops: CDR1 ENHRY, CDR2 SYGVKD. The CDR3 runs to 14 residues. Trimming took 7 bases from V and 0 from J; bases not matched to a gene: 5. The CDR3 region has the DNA TGTGCCATCACTCCGGACAGGACTAACTATGGCTACACCTTC. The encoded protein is CAITPDRTNYGYTF.

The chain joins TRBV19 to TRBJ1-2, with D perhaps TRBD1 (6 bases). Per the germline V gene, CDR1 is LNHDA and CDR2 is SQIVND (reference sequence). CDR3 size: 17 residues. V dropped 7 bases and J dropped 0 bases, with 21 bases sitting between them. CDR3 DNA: TGTGCCAGTATCGCGGACAGAACCGCTATAACTAACTATGGCTACACCTTC. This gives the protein CASIADRTAITNYGYTF.

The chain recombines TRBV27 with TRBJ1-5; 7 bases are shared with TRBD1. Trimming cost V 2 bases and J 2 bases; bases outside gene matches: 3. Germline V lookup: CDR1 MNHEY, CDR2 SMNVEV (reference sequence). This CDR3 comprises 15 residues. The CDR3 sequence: CASSLIGQGNQPQHF. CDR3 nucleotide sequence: TGTGCCAGCAGTTTAATCGGACAGGGCAATCAGCCCCAGCATTTT.

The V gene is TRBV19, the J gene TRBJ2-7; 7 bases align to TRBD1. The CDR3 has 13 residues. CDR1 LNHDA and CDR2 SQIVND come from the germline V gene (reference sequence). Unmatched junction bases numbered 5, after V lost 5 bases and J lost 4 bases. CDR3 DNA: TGTGCCAGTAGTGAAACAGGGGTGTACGAGCAGTACTTC. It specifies CASSETGVYEQYF. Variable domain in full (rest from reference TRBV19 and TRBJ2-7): DGGITQSPKYLFRKEGQNVTLSCEQNLNHDAMYWYRQDPGQGLRLIYYSQIVNDFQKGDIAEGYSVSREKKESFPLTVTSAQKNPTAFYLCASSETGVYEQYFGPGTRLTVT.

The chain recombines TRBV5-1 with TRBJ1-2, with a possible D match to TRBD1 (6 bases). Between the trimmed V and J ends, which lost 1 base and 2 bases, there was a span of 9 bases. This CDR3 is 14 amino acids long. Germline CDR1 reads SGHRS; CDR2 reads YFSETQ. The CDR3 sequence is CASSLLGANYGYTF. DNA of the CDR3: TGCGCCAGCAGCTTGTTGGGGGCGAACTATGGCTACACCTTC.

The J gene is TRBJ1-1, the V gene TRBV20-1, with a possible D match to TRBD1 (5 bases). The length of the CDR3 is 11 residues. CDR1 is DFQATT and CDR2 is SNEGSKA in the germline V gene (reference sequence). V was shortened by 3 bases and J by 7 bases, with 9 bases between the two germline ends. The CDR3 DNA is TGCAGTGCTAGCTTGCAGGGTGAAGCTTTCTTT. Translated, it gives CSASLQGEAFF.

The chain's CDR3 is CASSLSRGNYGYTF. DNA of the CDR3: TGTGCCAGCAGCCTCTCCAGGGGAAACTATGGCTACACCTTC. The V gene is TRBV5-4, the J gene TRBJ1-2; the D gene is possibly TRBD1 (6 bases). Germline CDR1 and CDR2: SGHNT and YYREEE (reference sequence). Trimming cost V 4 bases and J 2 bases, with 12 bases left between them. The CDR3 is 14 residues long.

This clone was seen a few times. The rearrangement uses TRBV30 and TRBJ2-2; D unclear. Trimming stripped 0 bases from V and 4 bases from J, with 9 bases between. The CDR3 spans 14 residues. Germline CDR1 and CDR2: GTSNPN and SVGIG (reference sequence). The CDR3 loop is CAWSVVISTGELFF. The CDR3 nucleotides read TGTGCCTGGAGTGTTGTAATTTCCACCGGGGAGCTGTTTTTT.

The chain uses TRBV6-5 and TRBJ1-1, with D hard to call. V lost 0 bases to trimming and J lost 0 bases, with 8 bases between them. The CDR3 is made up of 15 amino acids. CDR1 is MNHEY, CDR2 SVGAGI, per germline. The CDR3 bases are TGTGCCAGCAGTTACTCGACACACATGAACACTGAAGCTTTCTTT. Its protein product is CASSYSTHMNTEAFF.

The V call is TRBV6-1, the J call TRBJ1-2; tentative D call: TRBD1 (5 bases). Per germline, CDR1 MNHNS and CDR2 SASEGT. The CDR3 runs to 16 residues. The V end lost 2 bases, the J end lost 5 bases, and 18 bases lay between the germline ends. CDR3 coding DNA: TGTGCCAGCAGTGAACACCCCAGCAGGGCCGGGTATGGCTACACCTTC. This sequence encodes CASSEHPSRAGYGYTF.

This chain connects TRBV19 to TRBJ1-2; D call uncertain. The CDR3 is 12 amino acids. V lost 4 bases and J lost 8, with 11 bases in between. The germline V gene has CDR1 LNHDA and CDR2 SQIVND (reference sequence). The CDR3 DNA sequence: TGTGCCAGTAGTACAACTCCAATGGGCTACACCTTC. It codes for CASSTTPMGYTF.

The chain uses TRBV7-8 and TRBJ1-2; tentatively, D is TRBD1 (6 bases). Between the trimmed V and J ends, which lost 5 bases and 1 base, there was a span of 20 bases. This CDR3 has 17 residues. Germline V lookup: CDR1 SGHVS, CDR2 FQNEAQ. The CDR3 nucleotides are TGTGCCAGCAGCATCCGGGACATAAGATCTGATAACTATGGCTACACCTTC. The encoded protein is CASSIRDIRSDNYGYTF. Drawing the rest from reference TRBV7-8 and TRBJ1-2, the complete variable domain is GAGVSQSPRYKVAKRGQDVALRCDPISGHVSLFWYQQALGQGPEFLTYFQNEAQLDKSGLPSDRFFAERPEGSVSTLKIQRTQQEDSAVYLCASSIRDIRSDNYGYTFGSGTRLTVV.

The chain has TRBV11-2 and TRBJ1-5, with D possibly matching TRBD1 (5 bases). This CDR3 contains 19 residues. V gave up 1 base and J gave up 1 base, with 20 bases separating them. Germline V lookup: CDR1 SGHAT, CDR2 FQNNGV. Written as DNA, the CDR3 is TGTGCCAGCAGCTTAGTCGGCAGGGCGAGGAATGGGAGCAATCAGCCCCAGCATTTT. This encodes CASSLVGRARNGSNQPQHF. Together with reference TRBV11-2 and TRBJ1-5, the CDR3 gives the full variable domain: EAGVAQSPRYKIIEKRQSVAFWCNPISGHATLYWYQQILGQGPKLLIQFQNNGVVDDSQLPKDRFSAERLKGVDSTLKIQPAKLEDSAVYLCASSLVGRARNGSNQPQHFGDGTRLSIL.

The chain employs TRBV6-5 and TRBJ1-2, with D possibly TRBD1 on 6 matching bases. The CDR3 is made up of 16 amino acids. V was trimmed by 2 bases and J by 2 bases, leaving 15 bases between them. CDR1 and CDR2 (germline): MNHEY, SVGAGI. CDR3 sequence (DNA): TGTGCCAGCAGTTACCCAGGACAGATAATGAACTATGGCTACACCTTC. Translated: CASSYPGQIMNYGYTF.

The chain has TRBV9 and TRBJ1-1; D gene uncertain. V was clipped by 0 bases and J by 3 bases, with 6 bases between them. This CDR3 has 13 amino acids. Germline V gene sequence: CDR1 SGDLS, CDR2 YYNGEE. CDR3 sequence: CASSVAGYTEAFF. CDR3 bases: TGTGCCAGCAGCGTAGCCGGGTACACTGAAGCTTTCTTT.

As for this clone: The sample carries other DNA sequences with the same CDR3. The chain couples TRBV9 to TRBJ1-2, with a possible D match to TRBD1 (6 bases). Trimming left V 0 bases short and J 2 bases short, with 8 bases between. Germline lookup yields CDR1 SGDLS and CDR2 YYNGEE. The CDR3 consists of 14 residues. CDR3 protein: CASSVGTGNYGYTF. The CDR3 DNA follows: TGTGCCAGCAGCGTAGGAACAGGGAACTATGGCTACACCTTC. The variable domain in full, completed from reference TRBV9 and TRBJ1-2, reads DSGVTQTPKHLITATGQRVTLRCSPRSGDLSVYWYQQSLDQGLQFLIQYYNGEERAKGNILERFSAQQFPDLHSELNLSSLELGDSALYFCASSVGTGNYGYTFGSGTRLTVV.

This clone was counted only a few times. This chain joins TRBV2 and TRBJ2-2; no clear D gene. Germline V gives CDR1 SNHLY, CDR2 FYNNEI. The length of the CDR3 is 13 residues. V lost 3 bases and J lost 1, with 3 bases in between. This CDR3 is CASSDGNTGELFF. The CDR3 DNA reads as TGTGCCAGCAGTGACGGGAACACCGGGGAGCTGTTTTTT. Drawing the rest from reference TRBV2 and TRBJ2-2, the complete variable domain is EPEVTQTPSHQVTQMGQEVILRCVPISNHLYFYWYRQILGQKVEFLVSFYNNEISEKSEIFDDQFSVERPDGSNFTLKIRSTKLEDSAMYFCASSDGNTGELFFGEGSRLTVL.

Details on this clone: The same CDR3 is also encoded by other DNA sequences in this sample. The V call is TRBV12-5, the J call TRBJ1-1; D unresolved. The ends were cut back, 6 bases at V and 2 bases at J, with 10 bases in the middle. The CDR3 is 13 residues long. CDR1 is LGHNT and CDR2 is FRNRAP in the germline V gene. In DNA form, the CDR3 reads TGTGCTAGTGGCCTACACAGTAACACTGAAGCTTTCTTT. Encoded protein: CASGLHSNTEAFF.

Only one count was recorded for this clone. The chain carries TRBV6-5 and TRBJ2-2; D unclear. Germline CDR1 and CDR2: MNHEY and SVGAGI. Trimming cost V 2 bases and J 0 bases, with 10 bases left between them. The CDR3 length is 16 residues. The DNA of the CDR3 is TGTGCCAGCAGTTACGTAGAACAGCCGAACACCGGGGAGCTGTTTTTT. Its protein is CASSYVEQPNTGELFF.

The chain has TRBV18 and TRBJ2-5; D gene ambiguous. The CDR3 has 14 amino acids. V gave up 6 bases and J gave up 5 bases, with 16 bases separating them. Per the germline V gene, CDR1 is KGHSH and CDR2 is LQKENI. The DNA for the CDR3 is TGTGCCAGCTCGCCCGACTTAGCCGGGGAGACCCAGTACTTC. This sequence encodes CASSPDLAGETQYF.

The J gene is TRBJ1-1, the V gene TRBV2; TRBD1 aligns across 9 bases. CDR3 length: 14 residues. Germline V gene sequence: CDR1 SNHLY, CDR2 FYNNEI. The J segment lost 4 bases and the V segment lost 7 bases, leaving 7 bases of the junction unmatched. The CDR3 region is CASTTDRGGTEAFF. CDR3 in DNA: TGTGCCAGCACCACCGACAGGGGGGGCACTGAAGCTTTCTTT. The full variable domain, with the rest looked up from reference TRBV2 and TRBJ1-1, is EPEVTQTPSHQVTQMGQEVILRCVPISNHLYFYWYRQILGQKVEFLVSFYNNEISEKSEIFDDQFSVERPDGSNFTLKIRSTKLEDSAMYFCASTTDRGGTEAFFGQGTRLTVV.

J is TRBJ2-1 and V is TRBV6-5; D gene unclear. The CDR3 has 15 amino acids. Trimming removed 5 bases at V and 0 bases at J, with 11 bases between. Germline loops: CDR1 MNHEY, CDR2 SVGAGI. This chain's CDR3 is CASSPYLSSYNEQFF. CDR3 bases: TGTGCCAGCAGTCCGTACCTGAGCTCCTACAATGAGCAGTTCTTC.

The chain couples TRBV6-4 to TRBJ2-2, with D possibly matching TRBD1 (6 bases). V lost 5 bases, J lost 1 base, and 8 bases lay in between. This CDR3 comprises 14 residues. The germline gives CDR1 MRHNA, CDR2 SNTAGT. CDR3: CASSQDRNTGELFF. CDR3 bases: TGTGCCAGCAGTCAGGACAGGAACACCGGGGAGCTGTTTTTT.

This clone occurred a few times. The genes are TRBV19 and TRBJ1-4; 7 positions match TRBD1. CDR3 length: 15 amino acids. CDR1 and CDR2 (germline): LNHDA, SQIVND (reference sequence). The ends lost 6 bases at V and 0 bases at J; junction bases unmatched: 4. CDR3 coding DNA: TGTGCCAGTAGCGCGACAGGGCCAACTAATGAAAAACTGTTTTTT. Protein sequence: CASSATGPTNEKLFF.

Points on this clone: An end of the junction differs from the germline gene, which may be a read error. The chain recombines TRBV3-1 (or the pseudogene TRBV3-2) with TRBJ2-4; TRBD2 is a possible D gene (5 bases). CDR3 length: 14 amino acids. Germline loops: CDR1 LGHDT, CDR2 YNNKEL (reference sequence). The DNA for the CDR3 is TGTGCCAGCTGCCAATCCGGGAAGAAAAACATTCAGTACTTC. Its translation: CASCQSGKKNIQYF.

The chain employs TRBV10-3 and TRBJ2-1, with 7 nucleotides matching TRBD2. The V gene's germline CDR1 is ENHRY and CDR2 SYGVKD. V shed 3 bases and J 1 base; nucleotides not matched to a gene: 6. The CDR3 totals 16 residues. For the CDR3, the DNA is TGTGCCATCAGTGAACTCCTAGCGGATTCCTACAATGAGCAGTTCTTC. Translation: CAISELLADSYNEQFF.

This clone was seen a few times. This chain's CDR3 is CASSSPGGQGTYEQYF. The DNA of the CDR3 is TGTGCCAGCAGTTCCCCCGGGGGACAGGGTACCTACGAGCAGTACTTC. The gene calls are TRBV28 and TRBJ2-7, with 9 bases matching TRBD1. Germline CDR1 MDHEN, CDR2 SYDVKM. With V trimmed by 4 bases and J by 2 bases, 9 bases remained unmatched. The CDR3 covers 16 residues. Complete variable domain (other parts from reference TRBV28 and TRBJ2-7): DVKVTQSSRYLVKRTGEKVFLECVQDMDHENMFWYRQDPGLGLRLIYFSYDVKMKEKGDIPEGYSVSREKKERFSLILESASTNQTSMYLCASSSPGGQGTYEQYFGPGTRLTVT.

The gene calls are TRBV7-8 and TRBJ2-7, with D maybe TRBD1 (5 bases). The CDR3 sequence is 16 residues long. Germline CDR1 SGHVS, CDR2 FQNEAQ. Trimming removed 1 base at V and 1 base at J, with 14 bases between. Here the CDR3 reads CASSLGGRSLSYEQYF. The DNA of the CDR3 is TGTGCCAGCAGCTTAGGGGGCAGGAGCCTTTCCTACGAGCAGTACTTC.

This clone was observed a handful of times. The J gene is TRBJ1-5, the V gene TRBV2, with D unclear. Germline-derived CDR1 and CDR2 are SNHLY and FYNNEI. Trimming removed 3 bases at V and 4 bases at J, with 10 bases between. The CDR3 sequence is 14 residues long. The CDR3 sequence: CASSEAGINQPQHF. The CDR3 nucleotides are TGTGCCAGCAGTGAGGCGGGGATAAATCAGCCCCAGCATTTT. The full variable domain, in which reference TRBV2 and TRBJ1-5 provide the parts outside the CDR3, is EPEVTQTPSHQVTQMGQEVILRCVPISNHLYFYWYRQILGQKVEFLVSFYNNEISEKSEIFDDQFSVERPDGSNFTLKIRSTKLEDSAMYFCASSEAGINQPQHFGDGTRLSIL.

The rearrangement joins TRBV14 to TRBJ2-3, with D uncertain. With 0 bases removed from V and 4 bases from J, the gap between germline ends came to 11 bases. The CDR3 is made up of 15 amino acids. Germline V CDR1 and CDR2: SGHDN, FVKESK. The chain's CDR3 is CASSQETQLADTQYF. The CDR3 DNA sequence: TGTGCCAGCAGCCAAGAGACACAGTTGGCAGATACGCAGTATTTT.